This T cell receptor (beta chain) is from a study of cytomegalovirus exposure and HLA in healthy donors. General study points: An analysis that came later showed most CMV-associated TCR beta chains appearing HLA-restricted.

Regarding this clone: No antigen is known for it.

The PCR contained 60 Vbeta and 13 Jbeta primers. The repertoire was sequenced with immunoSEQ multiplex PCR; TCRdb's copy has only in-frame clones and lacks some. The table shows about 190,000 clones, with approximately 75% occurring only once. V gave up 3 bases and J gave up 3 bases, with 12 bases separating them. CDR1 and CDR2 from the germline V gene are MDHEN and SYDVKM. This CDR3 spans 14 amino acids. The V call is TRBV28, the J call TRBJ2-7; D is uncertain. This TCR was sampled from a man under 40 in good health and CMV-seropositive. Sequencing input: PBMCs. CDR3 in amino acids: CASSLRPLRYEQYF. CDR3 in DNA: TGTGCCAGCAGTTTGAGGCCGCTACGCTACGAGCAGTACTTC. Full variable domain (missing parts from reference TRBV28 and TRBJ2-7): DVKVTQSSRYLVKRTGEKVFLECVQDMDHENMFWYRQDPGLGLRLIYFSYDVKMKEKGDIPEGYSVSREKKERFSLILESASTNQTSMYLCASSLRPLRYEQYFGPGTRLTVT.